This T cell receptor beta chain comes out of a study of blood T cell repertoires in COVID-19. Across the study: The United States, Italy and Spain provided the acute and convalescent COVID-19 samples.

Original methodology: How many nucleated cells were present was estimated from reference gene primer amplification. The protocol was immunoSEQ multiplex PCR, while the TCRdb copy is restricted to in-frame clones and leaves out a portion. V and J calls and clone size are as listed in that table; D and trimming were resolved from the DNA. The sample records some 200,000 clones, roughly 87% being singletons. Germline-derived CDR1 and CDR2 are MNHNY and SVGAGI (reference sequence). J gave up 4 bases and V 8 bases, and 8 bases lay outside the gene matches. The CDR3 contains 15 residues. This clone appeared a single time.

This TCR came from a woman aged 40-49 years with acute or convalescent COVID-19. Sequencing was done on a sample of peripheral blood. This rearrangement joins TRBV6-6 to TRBJ2-2; 9 nucleotides align to TRBD2. CDR3 sequence: CASGTGGRGTGELFF. The DNA of the CDR3 is TGTGCCAGCGGTACGGGCGGGAGGGGCACCGGGGAGCTGTTTTTT.